This is a list of T cell receptor beta chains from one sample in a study of beta chain features in type 1 diabetes. Only in-frame clones appear in the TCRdb table, and some are missing; sequencing was by immunoSEQ multiplex PCR. The sample contains 300,000 to 350,000 clones, less than 10% of which appear only once. What was sequenced was central memory CD4+ T cells from blood. These receptors all come from a woman aged 18 to 35 in good health. The CDR3 runs from the conserved cysteine through the conserved F or W. A D gene is named only where the DNA matches it firmly. Rows give clone size only sometimes, using once, few, many, or a class for an expanded clone.

D gene	V gene	J gene	clone size	CDR3 length	CDR3 DNA	CDR3 protein
-	TRBV4-3	TRBJ2-2	-	12	TGCGCCAGCAGCCAAGGGGGAGTCGAGCTGTTTTTT	CASSQGGVELFF
-	TRBV5-4	TRBJ2-1	-	16	TGTGCCAGCAGCTTGGTTGGTGGGGGTCCCTACAATGAGCAGTTCTTC	CASSLVGGGPYNEQFF
-	TRBV29-1	TRBJ2-5	-	13	TGCAGCGTTGTATATATGGGGGAAGAGACCCAGTACTTC	CSVVYMGEETQYF
-	TRBV28	TRBJ2-7	-	11	TGTGCCAGCAGTATCCGCTTCGAGCAGTACTTC	CASSIRFEQYF
TRBD2	TRBV11-2	TRBJ2-2	few	13	TGTGCCAGCAGCCCAAGCGGGATCTGGGAGCTGTTTTTT	CASSPSGIWELFF
TRBD2	TRBV6-6	TRBJ2-1	-	14	TGTGCCAGCAAGCGGGACTCCGGATACAGTGAGCAGTTCTTC	CASKRDSGYSEQFF
TRBD1	TRBV7-9	TRBJ2-6	many	15	TGTGCCAGCAGCTCGGACAGGGCTGGGGCCAACGTCCTGACTTTC	CASSSDRAGANVLTF
TRBD1	TRBV9	TRBJ2-1	-	15	TGTGCCAGCAGCGTCCGGGACAGGGCCTACAATGAGCAGTTCTTC	CASSVRDRAYNEQFF
-	TRBV6-1	TRBJ2-5	-	13	TGTGCCAGCAGTGAAAGTCCCTCAGGGACCCAGTACTTC	CASSESPSGTQYF
-	TRBV7-9	TRBJ2-7	many	12	TGTGCCAGCAGCTGGTTAAGCTACGAGCAGTACTTC	CASSWLSYEQYF
TRBD2	TRBV29-1	TRBJ2-7	few	12	TGCAGCGTTCAAGCTAGCGGCTACGAGCAGTACTTC	CSVQASGYEQYF
TRBD2	TRBV5-8	TRBJ2-3	-	15	TGTGCCAGCAGCTTAAGGCTAGCGGGAGGGAATACGCAGTATTTT	CASSLRLAGGNTQYF
TRBD1	TRBV7-2	TRBJ2-3	few	16	TGTGCCAGCAGCCCGAGGACAGGGGGCGATACAGATACGCAGTATTTT	CASSPRTGGDTDTQYF
-	TRBV7-9	TRBJ1-2	-	15	TGTGCCAGCAGCTTAACGTCTATTCTTGTTTCGGGCTACACCTTC	CASSLTSILVSGYTF
TRBD1	TRBV28	TRBJ2-5	-	14	TGTGCCAGCGCGACAGGGGGAGAACAAGAGACCCAGTACTTC	CASATGGEQETQYF
-	TRBV7-9	TRBJ1-1	-	14	TGTGCCAGCAGCCAACAGGGTACGAACACTGAAGCTTTCTTT	CASSQQGTNTEAFF
-	TRBV15	TRBJ1-3	few	12	TGTGCCACCAGCAGGAGCCGAAACACCATATATTTT	CATSRSRNTIYF
-	TRBV19	TRBJ1-1	-	13	TGTGCCAGTAGTACTCAGGGAAACACTGAAGCTTTCTTT	CASSTQGNTEAFF
TRBD2	TRBV7-9	TRBJ2-7	many	14	TGTGCCAGCAGTAGGGGCGGGAGTACTTACGAGCAGTACTTC	CASSRGGSTYEQYF
-	TRBV11-3	TRBJ2-3	-	14	TGTGCCAGCAGCTTATGGAGGGGGGCAGATACGCAGTATTTT	CASSLWRGADTQYF